This passage covers 8 T cell receptor beta chains from one sample sequenced in a study of blood T cell repertoires in COVID-19. Only in-frame clones appear in the TCRdb table, and some are missing; sequencing was by immunoSEQ multiplex PCR. In the table there are about 170,000 clones, about 83% of which are singletons. Specimen: peripheral blood. The receptors stem from a woman of 80 years or more with COVID-19, enrolled during active disease.

This sequence joins TRBV9 and TRBJ1-2; 7 bases are shared with TRBD1. J was trimmed by 4 bases and V by 4 bases; bases with no gene match: 7. The germline V gene encodes CDR1 SGDLS and CDR2 YYNGEE. The CDR3 consists of 14 residues. The DNA of the CDR3 is TGTGCCAGCAGCTTTTCCGACAGGGCCTATGGCTACACCTTC. Protein product: CASSFSDRAYGYTF.

The J gene is TRBJ2-7, the V gene TRBV5-1; 8 bases map to TRBD1. This CDR3 is built from 15 residues. Looked up from germline, CDR1 is SGHRS and CDR2 is YFSETQ. Trimming cost V 4 bases and J 3 bases; bases outside gene matches: 9. The CDR3 DNA follows: TGCGCCAGCAGCAACGGACAGGGTTTCGGCTACGAGCAGTACTTC. Translating gives CASSNGQGFGYEQYF. Based on the CDR3 plus reference TRBV5-1 and TRBJ2-7, the full variable domain is KAGVTQTPRYLIKTRGQQVTLSCSPISGHRSVSWYQQTPGQGLQFLFEYFSETQRNKGNFPGRFSGRQFSNSRSEMNVSTLELGDSALYLCASSNGQGFGYEQYFGPGTRLTVT.

This clone occurred a few times. The J gene is TRBJ2-3, the V gene TRBV10-1, with a tentative D call TRBD1 (7 bases). The CDR3 runs 19 residues. V gave up 4 bases and J gave up 2 bases, with 25 bases separating them. The germline V gene has CDR1 WNHNN and CDR2 SYGVQD (reference sequence). The CDR3 region is CASSGRTGLSGGATDTQYF. CDR3 bases: TGCGCCAGCAGTGGTAGGACAGGCCTCTCAGGCGGGGCCACAGATACGCAGTATTTT.

The rearrangement uses TRBV5-5 and TRBJ1-3; D gene ambiguous. This CDR3 has 16 residues. V was shortened by 6 bases and J by 0 bases, with 16 bases between the two germline ends. Germline V gene lookup returns CDR1 SGHKS and CDR2 YYEKEE (reference sequence). The CDR3 loop reads CASTLGLRFSGNTIYF. DNA for the CDR3: TGTGCCAGCACTTTGGGCCTAAGGTTCTCTGGAAACACCATATATTTT.

CDR3 residues: CASSLGQDQPQHF. The CDR3 coding sequence is TGTGCCAGCAGCCTGGGACAGGATCAGCCCCAGCATTTT. The rearrangement joins TRBV11-2 to TRBJ1-5; 8 positions agree with TRBD1. V shed 5 bases and J 5 bases; nucleotides not matched to a gene: 2. The CDR3 is 13 amino acids. Germline assignment: CDR1 SGHAT and CDR2 FQNNGV. The entire variable domain, with the rest obtained from reference TRBV11-2 and TRBJ1-5, is as follows: EAGVAQSPRYKIIEKRQSVAFWCNPISGHATLYWYQQILGQGPKLLIQFQNNGVVDDSQLPKDRFSAERLKGVDSTLKIQPAKLEDSAVYLCASSLGQDQPQHFGDGTRLSIL.

CDR3 sequence: CASSLIPSGLSYEQYF. The DNA of the CDR3 is TGTGCCAGCAGCTTAATCCCTAGCGGGCTATCCTACGAGCAGTACTTC. V gene TRBV11-1 combines with J gene TRBJ2-7; 8 bases align to TRBD2. J was trimmed by 1 base and V by 2 bases; bases with no gene match: 7. The CDR3 spans 16 residues. Germline lookup yields CDR1 SGHAT and CDR2 FQDESV (reference sequence).

The chain couples TRBV5-1 to TRBJ2-7; D call uncertain. The ends were cut back, 0 bases at V and 3 bases at J, with 13 bases in the middle. Germline-derived CDR1 and CDR2 are SGHRS and YFSETQ. This CDR3 spans 15 amino acids. CDR3 region: CASSLALGGLYEQYF. In DNA form, the CDR3 reads TGCGCCAGCAGCTTGGCCCTAGGCGGTCTCTACGAGCAGTACTTC.

A few counts support this clone. This chain joins TRBV19 and TRBJ2-3; 9 nucleotides agree with TRBD2. CDR3 length: 14 residues. V was clipped by 5 bases and J by 1 base; unmatched bases: 1. Germline CDR1 is LNHDA and CDR2 is SQIVND (reference sequence). Here the CDR3 reads CASSRGGGTDTQYF. The CDR3 coding sequence is TGTGCCAGTAGTCGCGGGGGGGGCACAGATACGCAGTATTTT.